What follows are 24 T cell receptor beta chains derived from one specimen sequenced in a study of T-cell memory formation after mild COVID-19. Each CDR3 protein gets one entry after TCRdb re-called the 5' RACE reads with MiXCR. The sample consists of 350,000 to 400,000 distinct CDR3 sequences, more than 20% of them appearing once. Sequencing was done on a sample of PBMCs or a T cell subset sorted from them (not recorded which). The receptors shown here come from an adult woman who had mild COVID-19 (a few samples of this study predate the infection). Cell type and time point are not known.

The rearrangement links TRBV12-3 or TRBV12-4 to TRBJ1-2; D is unresolved. This CDR3 comprises 12 residues. Trimming left V 1 base short and J 4 bases short, with 4 bases between. For the CDR3, the DNA is TGTGCCAGCAGTTTAGTCAGCTATGGCTACACCTTC. The encoded protein is CASSLVSYGYTF.

This clonotype occurred many times. This chain joins TRBV5-1 and TRBJ2-7; 8 nucleotides align to TRBD1. The V gene's germline CDR1 is SGHRS and CDR2 YFSETQ. The ends lost 4 bases at V and 2 bases at J; junction bases unmatched: 8. There are 15 residues in the CDR3. The CDR3, as DNA: TGCGCCAGCAGCGCGGGCCAGGGGGCGACCTACGAGCAGTACTTC. Encoded protein: CASSAGQGATYEQYF. Based on the CDR3 plus reference TRBV5-1 and TRBJ2-7, the full variable domain is KAGVTQTPRYLIKTRGQQVTLSCSPISGHRSVSWYQQTPGQGLQFLFEYFSETQRNKGNFPGRFSGRQFSNSRSEMNVSTLELGDSALYLCASSAGQGATYEQYFGPGTRLTVT.

The chain carries TRBV6-1 and TRBJ1-2; a weak D match, TRBD1 (5 bases). The V end lost 8 bases, the J end lost 6 bases, and 13 bases lay between the germline ends. The CDR3 extends over 12 amino acids. In germline, CDR1 is MNHNS, CDR2 SASEGT. CDR3 in DNA: TGTGCCAGCGGGGGGGTAACCCATGGCTACACCTTC. This encodes CASGGVTHGYTF.

Only a few counts were recorded for this clonotype. The chain combines TRBV5-1 with TRBJ2-3, with 9 positions matching TRBD1. Germline CDR1 is SGHRS and CDR2 is YFSETQ. This CDR3 region has 12 residues. The J segment lost 10 bases and the V segment lost 0 bases, leaving 0 bases of the junction unmatched. The chain's CDR3 is CASSLGQGAQYF. The CDR3 nucleotides are TGCGCCAGCAGCTTGGGACAGGGGGCGCAGTATTTT.

This clonotype was detected a few times. This chain uses TRBV24-1 with TRBJ2-1; 13 positions match TRBD2. The CDR3 has 15 amino acids. Germline V lookup: CDR1 KGHDR, CDR2 SFDVKD. J gave up 9 bases and V 4 bases, and 5 bases lay outside the gene matches. CDR3 sequence: CATSDTRTSGSEQFF. The CDR3 region has the DNA TGTGCCACCAGTGACACTAGGACTAGCGGGAGTGAGCAGTTCTTC.

This clonotype occurred a few times. This chain joins TRBV7-2 and TRBJ2-1; 8 nucleotides match TRBD1. Trimming cost V 5 bases and J 2 bases; bases outside gene matches: 11. From germline, CDR1 is SGHTA and CDR2 FQGNSA. The CDR3 sequence is 17 residues long. This CDR3 is CASSHDPPGQAYNEQFF. In nucleotides, the CDR3 is TGTGCCAGCAGCCACGATCCCCCGGGACAGGCCTACAATGAGCAGTTCTTC.

This clonotype was detected only a few times. The rearrangement joins TRBV7-9 to TRBJ2-1, with 7 nucleotides matching TRBD2. The germline CDR1 and CDR2 sequences are SEHNR and FQNEAQ (reference sequence). The CDR3 has 16 amino acids. J lost 8 bases, V lost 2 bases, and 12 bases had no gene match. In nucleotides, the CDR3 is TGTGCCAGCAGCTTACCCCCCAGCGGGGCCCACGATGAGCAGTTCTTC. Residues: CASSLPPSGAHDEQFF.

On this clonotype itself: Germline and junction disagree at one end, which may indicate a read error. This chain joins TRBV4-1 and TRBJ1-2; perhaps TRBD1 as D (5 bases). Germline V CDR1 and CDR2: MGHRA, YSYEKL. The CDR3 has 15 amino acids. CDR3 in amino acids: CASSQGVVGNYGYTF. The CDR3 region has the DNA TGCGCCAGCAGTCAAGGGGTGGTCGGTAACTATGGCTACACCTTC.

This clonotype came up a few times. This sequence joins TRBV12-3 or TRBV12-4 and TRBJ1-4; D possibly corresponds to TRBD1 (5 bases). Trimming shortened V by 8 bases and J by 8 bases, and 21 bases separated the two germline ends. CDR3 size: 15 residues. In nucleotides, the CDR3 is TGTGCCAGCCGTCCTGGGGGGGTTATGGGCGAAAAACTGTTTTTT. It encodes CASRPGGVMGEKLFF.

The chain has TRBV4-2 and TRBJ2-1; tentatively, D is TRBD1 (6 bases). The germline V and J ends were trimmed by 0 bases and 9 bases, with 15 bases remaining between them. CDR1 LGHNA and CDR2 YNFKEQ come from the germline V gene. The CDR3 sequence is 15 residues long. In DNA, the CDR3 is TGTGCCAGCAGCCAAGATTGGGGGCTGGGAATTGAGCAGTTCTTC. Translating it yields CASSQDWGLGIEQFF.

The chain links TRBV7-9 to TRBJ2-6; D might be TRBD1 or TRBD2, each matching 5 bases. CDR1 and CDR2 (germline): SEHNR, FQNEAQ (reference sequence). The CDR3 is made up of 13 amino acids. The V and J ends lost 5 bases and 12 bases respectively, with 14 bases between them. In DNA, the CDR3 is TGTGCCAGCAGCGCACTCGGGACGCCCGTCCTGACTTTC. Translating it yields CASSALGTPVLTF. The variable domain in full, with the rest retrieved from reference TRBV7-9 and TRBJ2-6, is DTGVSQNPRHKITKRGQNVTFRCDPISEHNRLYWYRQTLGQGPEFLTYFQNEAQLEKSRLLSDRFSAERPKGSFSTLEIQRTEQGDSAMYLCASSALGTPVLTFGAGSRLTVL.

This clonotype was counted a few times. This rearrangement joins TRBV9 to TRBJ1-6; weak D call: TRBD1 (5 bases). The ends were cut back, 0 bases at V and 9 bases at J, with 10 bases in the middle. CDR1 and CDR2 from the germline V gene are SGDLS and YYNGEE. CDR3 length: 14 residues. In DNA, the CDR3 is TGTGCCAGCAGCGTAGTAGAGAGGGGTTCACCCCTCCACTTT. It translates to CASSVVERGSPLHF.

This clonotype was counted a few times. The chain employs TRBV6-2 or TRBV6-3 and TRBJ2-1, with a weak D call TRBD2 (5 bases). The CDR3 consists of 12 residues. The germline CDR1 and CDR2 sequences are MNHEY and SVGEGT. V dropped 6 bases and J dropped 8 bases, with 11 bases sitting between them. The chain's CDR3 is CASRDPADEQFF. In DNA form, the CDR3 reads TGTGCCAGCAGAGACCCAGCGGATGAGCAGTTCTTC.

This clonotype has a handful of counts. This sequence joins TRBV7-3 and TRBJ1-3, with a weak D call TRBD1 (5 bases). The CDR3 has 14 amino acids. Trimming took 5 bases from V and 1 from J, leaving 9 bases between them. Germline V gene sequence: CDR1 SGHTA, CDR2 FQGTGA. CDR3 amino acids: CASSPQGSGNTIYF. As DNA, the CDR3 is TGTGCCAGCAGCCCCCAGGGTTCTGGAAACACCATATATTTT.

V gene TRBV2 combines with J gene TRBJ1-1; no reliable D call. V lost 4 bases and J lost 10, with 16 bases in between. CDR1 SNHLY and CDR2 FYNNEI come from the germline V gene. The CDR3 consists of 13 residues. The CDR3 DNA follows: TGTGCCAGCAGTGGGGTCGCGCGGGCGCGAGCTTTCTTT. Amino acid sequence: CASSGVARARAFF.

This clonotype was found a few times. V is TRBV5-1 and J is TRBJ1-3, with D uncertain. Germline V gives CDR1 SGHRS, CDR2 YFSETQ. The CDR3 runs 14 residues. V was pared by 3 bases and J by 3 bases, with 10 bases between. Here the CDR3 reads CASSYEANGNTIYF. In DNA form, the CDR3 reads TGCGCCAGCAGCTACGAAGCGAATGGAAACACCATATATTTT.

This CDR3 is CASSPGLNQPQHF. The CDR3 DNA reads as TGTGCCAGCAGTCCAGGACTTAACCAGCCCCAGCATTTT. The chain links TRBV6-2 or TRBV6-3 to TRBJ1-5; D uncertain. This CDR3 is 13 amino acids long. Germline V CDR1 and CDR2: MNHEY, SVGEGT. V was cut by 5 bases and J by 7 bases, with 12 bases left in between.

This clonotype has only a few counts. This chain joins TRBV20-1 and TRBJ2-7; D is undetermined. Looked up from germline, CDR1 is DFQATT and CDR2 is SNEGSKA (reference sequence). The ends were cut back, 6 bases at V and 7 bases at J, with 19 bases in the middle. There are 13 residues in the CDR3. This CDR3 reads CSALIHTGWEQYF. In DNA form, the CDR3 reads TGCAGTGCCCTAATTCACACGGGCTGGGAGCAGTACTTC.

This chain links TRBV18 with TRBJ2-7; D may be TRBD1 (7 bases). The length of the CDR3 is 13 residues. Trimming left V 3 bases short and J 6 bases short, with 12 bases between. The V gene's germline CDR1 is KGHSH and CDR2 LQKENI. The CDR3 reads CASSPGTAGEQYF. DNA of the CDR3: TGTGCCAGCTCACCCGGGACAGCGGGCGAGCAGTACTTC.

V usage is TRBV20-1 and J usage is TRBJ1-5; TRBD1 agrees at 7 bases. Germline V lookup: CDR1 DFQATT, CDR2 SNEGSKA (reference sequence). V lost 3 bases and J lost 6; bases outside the gene matches: 5. This CDR3 contains 13 residues. The CDR3 sequence is CSASPGGGQPQHF. DNA of the CDR3: TGCAGTGCTAGTCCAGGGGGAGGTCAGCCCCAGCATTTT.

This clonotype was counted between two and nine times. V is TRBV20-1 and J is TRBJ2-7, with D perhaps TRBD1 (5 bases). Germline assignment: CDR1 DFQATT and CDR2 SNEGSKA (reference sequence). Trimming took off 5 bases at V and 3 bases at J, with 17 bases between the two ends. The CDR3 consists of 14 residues. The CDR3 loop reads CSARRFPTVYEQYF. The CDR3 nucleotides are TGCAGTGCTCGACGCTTCCCGACAGTCTACGAGCAGTACTTC.

The V call is TRBV12-3 or TRBV12-4, the J call TRBJ1-4; 8 bases align to TRBD1. Trimming cost V 3 bases and J 5 bases; bases outside gene matches: 11. This CDR3 region has 17 residues. CDR3 residues: CASSLSRGQYMNEKLFF. CDR3 in DNA: TGTGCCAGCAGTTTGAGCAGGGGGCAGTATATGAATGAAAAACTGTTTTTT.

The chain couples TRBV29-1 to TRBJ1-3, with D maybe TRBD1 (5 bases). The CDR3 runs 15 residues. Trimming pared 0 bases from V and 4 bases from J, leaving 13 bases between. CDR1 and CDR2 (germline): SQVTM, ANQGSEA. The CDR3 DNA follows: TGCAGCGTTGAAGATCTTGGCAGGGAGGGAAACACCATATATTTT. This translates into CSVEDLGREGNTIYF.

The chain recombines TRBV5-1 with TRBJ2-3, with D perhaps TRBD2 (6 bases). This CDR3 has 15 residues. The germline V gene encodes CDR1 SGHRS and CDR2 YFSETQ. V gave up 5 bases and J gave up 2 bases, with 15 bases separating them. The DNA for the CDR3 is TGCGCCAGCAGGCCATCCGGGAGTCTCACAGATACGCAGTATTTT. This sequence encodes CASRPSGSLTDTQYF.